The clone carrying this T cell receptor (beta chain) was seen ten or more times. Its antigen remains unknown. The length of the CDR3 is 16 residues. The germline gives CDR1 SGHRS, CDR2 YFSETQ. Trimming left V 5 bases short and J 1 base short, with 15 bases between. This entry is derived from a study of regulatory T cells in long-lasting Graves disease. Study results and caveats: Owing to a sample size that was small, accuracy may have been reduced.

The authors built TCR beta libraries using iRepertoire HTBI primers and Arm-PCR of CDR3 regions. TCRdb processed the multiplex PCR reads anew with MiXCR; each CDR3 protein has one entry. The table includes approximately 210,000 distinct CDR3 sequences, approximately 20% detected once. Stated time point: newly diagnosed GD, antithyroid drugs for less than 3 months. PBMCs provided the RNA from which the TCR library was made. A blood draw put about 9 milliliters of peripheral blood into EDTA tubes. This chain uses TRBV5-1 with TRBJ2-2; D is possibly TRBD1 (5 bases). This material consisted of peripheral blood mononuclear cells (PBMCs), taken at new diagnosis, from a patient treated with antithyroid drugs. The source is a female donor with Graves disease. The CDR3: CASRDDRQLNTGELFF. CDR3 nucleotide sequence: TGCGCCAGCAGGGATGATCGACAGTTGAACACCGGGGAGCTGTTTTTT.